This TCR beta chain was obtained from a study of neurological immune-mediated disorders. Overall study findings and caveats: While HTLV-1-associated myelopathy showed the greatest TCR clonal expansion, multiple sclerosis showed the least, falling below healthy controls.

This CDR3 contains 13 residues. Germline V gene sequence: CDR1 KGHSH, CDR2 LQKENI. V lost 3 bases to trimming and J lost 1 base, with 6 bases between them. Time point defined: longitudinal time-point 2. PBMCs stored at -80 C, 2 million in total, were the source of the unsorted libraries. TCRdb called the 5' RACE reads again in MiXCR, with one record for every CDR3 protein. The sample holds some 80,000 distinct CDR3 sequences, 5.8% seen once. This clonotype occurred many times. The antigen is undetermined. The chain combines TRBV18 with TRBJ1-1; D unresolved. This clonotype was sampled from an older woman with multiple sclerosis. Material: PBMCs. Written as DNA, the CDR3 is TGTGCCAGCTCACCTCGGACGAACACTGAAGCTTTCTTT. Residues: CASSPRTNTEAFF. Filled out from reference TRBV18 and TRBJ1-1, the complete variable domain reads NAGVMQNPRHLVRRRGQEARLRCSPMKGHSHVYWYRQLPEEGLKFMVYLQKENIIDESGMPKERFSAEFPKEGPSILRIQQVVRGDSAAYFCASSPRTNTEAFFGQGTRLTVV.